This entry is about one T cell receptor beta chain. The antigen is unknown. Trimming stripped 3 bases from V and 0 bases from J, with 11 bases between. The germline gives CDR1 MNHEY, CDR2 SMNVEV (reference sequence). This CDR3 has 15 amino acids. The data were obtained in a study of CD8+ T cells in alopecia areata. Study overall: Treated patients received severity scores based on the percentage of scalp area affected.

RNA, once extracted, was reverse transcribed into cDNA for use as the sequencing template. Some clones are missing from TCRdb's copy, which holds only in-frame ones; the method was immunoSEQ multiplex PCR. The sample holds some 200,000 clones, 50% to 60% seen once. Notes on the study in general: Uncertain still, given a single nonresponder, is whether baseline CD8+ expansion links to response.

Specified treatment: oral pan-JAK inhibitor, 5-10 mg twice daily. The sample here was CD4+ T cells sorted from blood, taken at week 4, from a patient treated with tofacitinib. The V and J genes are TRBV27 and TRBJ2-5; D call uncertain. This TCR derives from a human donor with alopecia areata. The DNA of the CDR3 is TGTGCCAGCAGTTTCGCAGGCACGTACCAAGAGACCCAGTACTTC. This translates into CASSFAGTYQETQYF.